The present T cell receptor (beta chain) was sequenced within a study of graft-versus-host responses after intestinal transplantation. The repertoire was sequenced with immunoSEQ multiplex PCR; TCRdb's copy has only in-frame clones and lacks some. The sample contains some 5,000 clones, 65% to 80% of which appear only once. Looked up from germline, CDR1 is LGHNA and CDR2 is YSLEER. Trimming removed 4 bases from V and 6 bases from J, with 18 bases in between. The CDR3 sequence is 15 residues long. Graft material was processed, releasing intraepithelial and lamina propria lymphocytes. The rearrangement joins TRBV4-3 to TRBJ1-2; D might be TRBD1 (6 bases). The TCR sequence derives from a human patient who received an intestinal transplant, so some T cells may come from the graft donor. The sample in question was ileum tissue, obtained less than 240 days after intestinal transplant. This CDR3 is CASSLVTDREDGYTF. The DNA of the CDR3 is TGCGCCAGCAGCCTCGTAACGGACAGAGAGGATGGCTACACCTTC.